These 5 T cell receptor beta chains were all obtained from the same sample, sequenced in a study of technical replicates of blood from a handful of donors. TCRdb's table, derived via immunoSEQ multiplex PCR, lists solely in-frame clones and lacks some. Of fewer than 85,000 clones detected, about 94% appear once; the ten largest clones hold 0.2% to 0.3%. Source material: T cells isolated from PBMCs. Source of these receptors: a human donor in good health.

The chain recombines TRBV5-4 with TRBJ2-1, with TRBD1 as a possible D gene (5 bases). Trimming took 0 bases from V and 7 from J, leaving 17 bases between them. Per the germline V gene, CDR1 is SGHNT and CDR2 is YYREEE (reference sequence). The CDR3 consists of 16 residues. Here the CDR3 reads CASSLGLGRTGNEQFF. CDR3 sequence (DNA): TGTGCCAGCAGCTTGGGATTGGGGCGGACCGGAAATGAGCAGTTCTTC.

The chain couples TRBV6-5 to TRBJ2-7; 11 bases agree with TRBD2. Germline CDR1 reads MNHEY; CDR2 reads SVGAGI. V trimming: 6 bases; J trimming: 10 bases; junction bases outside the gene matches: 8. The CDR3 contains 13 residues. For the CDR3, the DNA is TGTGCCAGCAGAAAGACTAGCGGGATTCCCCAGTACTTC. This codes for CASRKTSGIPQYF.

The rearrangement joins TRBV10-1 to TRBJ2-2; perhaps TRBD1 as D (5 bases). V lost 4 bases and J 2 bases, leaving 11 bases between the germline ends. The CDR3 consists of 15 residues. Germline V lookup: CDR1 WNHNN, CDR2 SYGVQD (reference sequence). The CDR3 spells CASSGGSANTGELFF. CDR3 DNA sequence: TGCGCCAGCAGTGGGGGCTCGGCAAACACCGGGGAGCTGTTTTTT.

CDR3 sequence: CASSAVQGYDGYTF. The CDR3 DNA reads as TGTGCCAGCAGTGCGGTACAGGGTTATGATGGCTACACCTTC. V and J are TRBV27 and TRBJ1-2, with D possibly being TRBD1 (6 bases). This CDR3 region has 14 residues. V dropped 5 bases and J dropped 6 bases, with 16 bases sitting between them. CDR1 is MNHEY and CDR2 is SMNVEV in the germline V gene (reference sequence).

The genes are TRBV5-1 and TRBJ2-3, with D perhaps matching TRBD1 (8 bases). Trimming removed 4 bases from V and 5 bases from J, with 26 bases in between. The CDR3 runs to 18 residues. The germline CDR1 and CDR2 sequences are SGHRS and YFSETQ. The CDR3 spells CASSIGGVAGGLGDTQYF. The CDR3 coding sequence is TGCGCCAGCAGCATTGGGGGGGTGGCAGGGGGCCTGGGAGATACGCAGTATTTT. Variable domain in full (rest from reference TRBV5-1 and TRBJ2-3): KAGVTQTPRYLIKTRGQQVTLSCSPISGHRSVSWYQQTPGQGLQFLFEYFSETQRNKGNFPGRFSGRQFSNSRSEMNVSTLELGDSALYLCASSIGGVAGGLGDTQYFGPGTRLTVL.